This paragraph covers one T cell receptor (beta chain) sequence. Its specificity is unknown. The source of the sample is a study of T cells in localized non-small cell lung cancer. Study-wide results and caveats: T cell clonality was highest in uninvolved adjacent lung, above tumor. Overall survival was longer when the density of T cells in the blood was higher. Owing to sequencing of a solitary tumor region, heterogeneity cannot be discounted. Out of the top 100 tumor clones, a median about 58 were seen in adjacent lung.

V was clipped by 4 bases and J by 5 bases; unmatched bases: 6. Per germline, CDR1 SGHAT and CDR2 FQNNGV. The CDR3 loop spans 14 amino acids. Generated by immunoSEQ multiplex PCR, the TCRdb table keeps only in-frame clones and is missing some. Among about 47,000 clones listed, approximately 90% were seen once. The specimen was PBMCs, collected before any cancer treatment. The TCR comes from a man aged 40-75 years with stage II lung adenocarcinoma. The chain carries TRBV11-2 and TRBJ2-5; 8 bases are shared with TRBD1. CDR3 protein: CASSSDRGWETQYF. CDR3 DNA: TGTGCCAGCAGCTCCGACAGGGGATGGGAGACCCAGTACTTC.